This TCR beta chain was found in a study of type 1 regulatory T cells (dated by TCRdb to about 2021). Background on the whole study: The study characterized an in vitro protocol that generated a Tr1-enriched, alloantigen-specific CD4 T cell product named T-allo10. T-allo10 was under clinical evaluation in patients with hematological malignancies receiving allogeneic hematopoietic stem cell transplantation.

The CDR3, cysteine through phenylalanine, is 15 amino acids long. Just CDR3 DNA is preserved here, 45 bases in frame from base 1. Sequences LNHDA (CDR1) and SQIVND (CDR2) are obtained from the germline V gene (reference sequence). V ends up 8 bases short and J 1 base short, with an unmatched junction base count of 5. This clonotype was counted once. This receptor's antigen is unknown. No clone much larger than this one lies a single base away; base qualities are absent. One read is thin evidence. T-allo10 cells derived from donors were reported to be host alloantigen-specific and anergic, and to suppress in an alloantigen-specific manner. For sequencing, an Illumina MiSeq was employed. TCRdb reanalyzed the raw reads on its own, using fastp at Q25 for trimming and MiXCR for clone calling, and kept in-frame beta chains. Each record represents a unique CDR3 protein, reported with the most common genes and DNA among its rows. In all, the sample holds fewer than 30,000 distinct CDR3 sequences, and approximately 77% of those were seen once. The top ten clonotypes cover approximately 14% of the sample.

The rearrangement combines TRBV19 with TRBJ1-4, and 9 junctional nucleotides match TRBD1. Input material: cultured T cells, either the whole culture or a sorted T cell fraction (not recorded which). The cell subset or site label for this specimen denotes: Tr1-enriched cell product generated in vitro against host alloantigens. This sequence was found in a human donor in good health. The sequenced DNA is TGTGCCAGTCACAGGGGGCAGGGAACTAATGAAAAACTGTTTTTT. Its translation reads: CASHRGQGTNEKLFF.